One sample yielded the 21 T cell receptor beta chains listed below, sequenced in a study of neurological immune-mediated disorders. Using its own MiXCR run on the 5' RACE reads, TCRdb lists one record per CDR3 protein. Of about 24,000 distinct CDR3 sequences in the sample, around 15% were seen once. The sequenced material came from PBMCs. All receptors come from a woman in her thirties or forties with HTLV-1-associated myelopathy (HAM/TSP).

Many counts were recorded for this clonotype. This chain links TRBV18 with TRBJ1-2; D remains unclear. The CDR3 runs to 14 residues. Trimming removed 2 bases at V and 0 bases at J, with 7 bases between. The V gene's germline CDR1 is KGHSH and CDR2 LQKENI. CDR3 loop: CASSPDRANYGYTF. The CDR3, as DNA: TGTGCCAGCTCACCAGATAGAGCTAACTATGGCTACACCTTC.

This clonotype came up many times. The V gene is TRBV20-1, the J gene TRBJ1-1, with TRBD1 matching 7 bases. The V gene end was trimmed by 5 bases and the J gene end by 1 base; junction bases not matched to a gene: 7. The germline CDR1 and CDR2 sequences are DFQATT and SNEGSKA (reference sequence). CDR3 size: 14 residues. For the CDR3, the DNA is TGCAGTGCTGACGGAACAGGGGCGAACACTGAAGCTTTCTTT. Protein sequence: CSADGTGANTEAFF.

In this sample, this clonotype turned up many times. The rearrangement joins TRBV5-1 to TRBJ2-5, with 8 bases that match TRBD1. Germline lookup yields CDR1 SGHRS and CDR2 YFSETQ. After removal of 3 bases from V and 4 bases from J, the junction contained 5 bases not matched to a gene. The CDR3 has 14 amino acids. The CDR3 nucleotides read TGCGCCAGCAGCTACAGACAGGGGCCAGAGACCCAGTACTTC. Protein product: CASSYRQGPETQYF.

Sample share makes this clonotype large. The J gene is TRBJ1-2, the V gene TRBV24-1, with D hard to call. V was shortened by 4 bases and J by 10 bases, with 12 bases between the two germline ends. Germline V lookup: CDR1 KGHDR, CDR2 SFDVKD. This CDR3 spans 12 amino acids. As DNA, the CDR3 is TGTGCCACCAGTGACGGACTAGAAGACTACACCTTC. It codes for CATSDGLEDYTF.

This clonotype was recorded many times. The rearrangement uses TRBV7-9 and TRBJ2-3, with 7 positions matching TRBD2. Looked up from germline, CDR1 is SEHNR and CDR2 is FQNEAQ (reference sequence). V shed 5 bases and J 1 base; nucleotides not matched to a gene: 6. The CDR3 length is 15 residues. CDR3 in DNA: TGTGCCAGCAGCCAATTCGCGGGGGGCACAGATACGCAGTATTTT. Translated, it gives CASSQFAGGTDTQYF.

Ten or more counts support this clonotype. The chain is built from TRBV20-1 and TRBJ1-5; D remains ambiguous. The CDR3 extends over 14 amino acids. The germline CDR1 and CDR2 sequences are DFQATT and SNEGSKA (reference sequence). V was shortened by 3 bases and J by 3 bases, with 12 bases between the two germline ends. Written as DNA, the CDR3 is TGCAGTGCTAGGGTGCAGGAGGCCAATCAGCCCCAGCATTTT. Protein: CSARVQEANQPQHF.

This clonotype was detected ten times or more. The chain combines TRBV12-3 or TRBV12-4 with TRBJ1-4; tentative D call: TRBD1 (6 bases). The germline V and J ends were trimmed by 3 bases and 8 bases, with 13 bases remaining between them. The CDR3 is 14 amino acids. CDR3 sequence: CASSFSVTGEKLFF. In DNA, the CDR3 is TGTGCCAGCAGTTTTAGCGTGACAGGAGAAAAACTGTTTTTT.

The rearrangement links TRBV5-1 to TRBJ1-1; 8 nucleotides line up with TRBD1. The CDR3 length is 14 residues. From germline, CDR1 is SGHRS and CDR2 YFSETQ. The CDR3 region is CANSRGQGASEAFF. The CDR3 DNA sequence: TGCGCTAACAGCAGGGGGCAGGGGGCATCTGAAGCTTTCTTT. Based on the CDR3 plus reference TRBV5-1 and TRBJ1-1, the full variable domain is KAGVTQTPRYLIKTRGQQVTLSCSPISGHRSVSWYQQTPGQGLQFLFEYFSETQRNKGNFPGRFSGRQFSNSRSEMNVSTLELGDSALYLCANSRGQGASEAFFGQGTRLTVV.

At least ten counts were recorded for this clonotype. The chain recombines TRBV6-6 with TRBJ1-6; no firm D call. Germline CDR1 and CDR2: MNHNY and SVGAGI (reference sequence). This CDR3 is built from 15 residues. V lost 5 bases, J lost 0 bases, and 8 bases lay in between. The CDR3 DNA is TGTGCCAGCAGTCGCGACGACTCCTATAATTCACCCCTCCACTTT. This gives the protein CASSRDDSYNSPLHF.

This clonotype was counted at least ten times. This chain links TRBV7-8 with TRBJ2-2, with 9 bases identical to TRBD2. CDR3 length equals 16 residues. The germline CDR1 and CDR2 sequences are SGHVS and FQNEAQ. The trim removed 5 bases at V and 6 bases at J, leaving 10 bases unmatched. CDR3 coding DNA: TGTGCCAGCAGCGCAGCGGGGGGCTCAGAACCCGGGGAGCTGTTTTTT. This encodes CASSAAGGSEPGELFF.

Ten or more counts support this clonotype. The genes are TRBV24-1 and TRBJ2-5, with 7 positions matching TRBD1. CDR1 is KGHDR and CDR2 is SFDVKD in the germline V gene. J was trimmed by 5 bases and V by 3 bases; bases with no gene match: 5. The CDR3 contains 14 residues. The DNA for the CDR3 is TGTGCCACCAGTGATGAAGGGGGCGGTGAGACCCAGTACTTC. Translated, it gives CATSDEGGGETQYF.

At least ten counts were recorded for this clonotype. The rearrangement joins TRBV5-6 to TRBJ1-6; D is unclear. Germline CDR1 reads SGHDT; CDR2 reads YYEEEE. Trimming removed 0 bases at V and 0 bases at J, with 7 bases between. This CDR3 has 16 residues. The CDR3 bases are TGTGCCAGCAGCTTGGTTGGGAGCTCCTATAATTCACCCCTCCACTTT. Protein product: CASSLVGSSYNSPLHF.

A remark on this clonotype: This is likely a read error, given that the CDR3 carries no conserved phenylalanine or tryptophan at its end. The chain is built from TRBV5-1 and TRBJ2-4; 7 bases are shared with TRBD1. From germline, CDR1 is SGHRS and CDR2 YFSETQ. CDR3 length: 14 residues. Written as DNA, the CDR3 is TGTGCCAGCAGCATCCGACAGGGCAGCGGCATTCAGTACCTC. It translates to CASSIRQGSGIQYL.

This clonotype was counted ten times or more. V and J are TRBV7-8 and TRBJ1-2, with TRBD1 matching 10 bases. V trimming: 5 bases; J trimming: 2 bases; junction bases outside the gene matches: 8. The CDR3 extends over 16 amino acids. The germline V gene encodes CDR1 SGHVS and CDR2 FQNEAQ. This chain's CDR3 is CASSPDRGQMNYGYTF. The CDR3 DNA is TGTGCCAGCAGCCCAGACAGGGGGCAGATGAACTATGGCTACACCTTC.

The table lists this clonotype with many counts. CDR3 amino acids: CASSVTLQGGYTF. CDR3 sequence (DNA): TGTGCCAGCAGTGTAACCCTACAGGGAGGCTACACCTTC. V is TRBV12-3 or TRBV12-4 and J is TRBJ1-2; D is possibly TRBD1 (6 bases). This CDR3 has 13 amino acids. The V end was cut by 5 bases, the J end by 8 bases, with 15 bases between.

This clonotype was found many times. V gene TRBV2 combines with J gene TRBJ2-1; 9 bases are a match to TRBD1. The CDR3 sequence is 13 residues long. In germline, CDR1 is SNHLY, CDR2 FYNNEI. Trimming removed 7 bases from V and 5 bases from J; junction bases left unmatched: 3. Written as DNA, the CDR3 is TGTGCCAGCAAACAGGGGGCCAACAATGAGCAGTTCTTC. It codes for CASKQGANNEQFF.

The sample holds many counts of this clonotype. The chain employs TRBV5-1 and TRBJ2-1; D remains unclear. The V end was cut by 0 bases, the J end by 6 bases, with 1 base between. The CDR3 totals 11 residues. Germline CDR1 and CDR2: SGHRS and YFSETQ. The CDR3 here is CASSLGNEQFF. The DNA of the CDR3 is TGCGCCAGCAGCTTGGGCAATGAGCAGTTCTTC.

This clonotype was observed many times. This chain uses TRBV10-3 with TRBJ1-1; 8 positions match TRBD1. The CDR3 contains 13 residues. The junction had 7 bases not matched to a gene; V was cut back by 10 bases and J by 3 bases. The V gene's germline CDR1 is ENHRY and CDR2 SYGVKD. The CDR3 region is CATTATGDTEAFF. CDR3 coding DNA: TGTGCCACGACCGCGACAGGGGACACTGAAGCTTTCTTT.

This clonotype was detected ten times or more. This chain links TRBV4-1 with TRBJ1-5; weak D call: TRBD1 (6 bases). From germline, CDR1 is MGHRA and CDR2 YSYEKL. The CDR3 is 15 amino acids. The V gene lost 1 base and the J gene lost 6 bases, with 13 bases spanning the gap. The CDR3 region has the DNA TGCGCCAGCAGCCAAGTTCGAGGGGGAGGTCAGCCCCAGCATTTT. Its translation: CASSQVRGGGQPQHF.

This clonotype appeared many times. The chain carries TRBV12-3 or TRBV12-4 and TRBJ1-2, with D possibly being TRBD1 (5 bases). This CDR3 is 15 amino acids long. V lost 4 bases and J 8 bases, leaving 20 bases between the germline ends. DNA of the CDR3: TGTGCCAGCAGTTCCATACCGGACCTAAACAGGGGCTACACCTTC. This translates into CASSSIPDLNRGYTF.

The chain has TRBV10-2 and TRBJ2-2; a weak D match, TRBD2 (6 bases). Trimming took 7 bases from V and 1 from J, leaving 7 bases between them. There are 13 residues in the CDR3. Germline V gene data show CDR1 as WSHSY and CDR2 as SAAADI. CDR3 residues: CASKGGNTGELFF. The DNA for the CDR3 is TGCGCCAGCAAGGGAGGGAACACCGGGGAGCTGTTTTTT.